Ten or more counts support the clone carrying this T cell receptor (beta chain). The antigen is unknown. The data belong to a study of regulatory T cells in long-lasting Graves disease. Whole-study findings and limits: TRBV28 was favored in persistent disease, as were TRBJ1-2 and TRBJ2-5.

Time point given: newly diagnosed GD, antithyroid drugs for less than 3 months. Researchers made the TCR library from RNA that was extracted from PBMCs. In this cohort, patients came from an endocrinology department located in Xi'an, China. The authors built TCR beta libraries using iRepertoire HTBI primers and Arm-PCR of CDR3 regions. TCRdb re-called the multiplex PCR reads with MiXCR, one entry per CDR3 protein. This table has some 460,000 distinct CDR3 sequences, around 15% appearing once. Germline CDR1 and CDR2: SEHNR and FQNEAQ (reference sequence). CDR3 length: 15 amino acids. J lost 7 bases, V lost 1 base, and 7 bases had no gene match. These same records also appear under a second study, on T cells in Graves' hyperthyroidism and ophthalmopathy.

The material was peripheral blood mononuclear cells (PBMCs), obtained at new diagnosis, from a patient treated with antithyroid drugs. J is TRBJ2-3 and V is TRBV7-9, with 8 bases fitting TRBD1. The TCR sequence derives from a man in his forties with Graves disease. The CDR3 loop reads CASSLVGRGPHTQYF. The CDR3 DNA reads as TGTGCCAGCAGCTTAGTGGGCAGGGGGCCCCATACGCAGTATTTT.